These 23 T cell receptor beta chains originate from one sample sequenced in a study of human T cells and chemical hapten exposure. Time point indicated: pre-sensitization, week 0. Treatment of the sample: therapeutic diphenylcyclopropenone sensitization with weekly scalp DPC. TCRdb passed the RACE reads through MiXCR, listing each CDR3 protein once. The data hold some 400,000 distinct CDR3 sequences, with roughly 5% observed a single time. The sample here was whole blood, taken in connection with sensitization to the hapten diphenylcyclopropenone (DPC). Receptors were obtained from a woman in her fifties or sixties with alopecia areata. Some clones in this sample may be carry-over from other donors' samples.

The chain uses TRBV5-1 and TRBJ2-7; possibly TRBD1 or TRBD2 for D (6 bases each). The CDR3 consists of 13 residues. V was pared by 4 bases and J by 12 bases, with 20 bases between. The V gene's germline CDR1 is SGHRS and CDR2 YFSETQ. The CDR3, as DNA: TGCGCCAGCAGCCTGGGGGGCATACTTGATCGGTACTTC. It specifies CASSLGGILDRYF.

This clonotype has just a few counts. The rearrangement uses TRBV28 and TRBJ2-7; 7 nucleotides align to TRBD2. The V segment lost 5 bases and the J segment 4 bases; nucleotides outside the gene matches: 8. Germline V lookup: CDR1 MDHEN, CDR2 SYDVKM. The CDR3 is 14 residues long. The CDR3 nucleotides are TGTGCCAGCAGTCCCCGAGATAGCGGGTACGAGCAGTACTTC. As protein: CASSPRDSGYEQYF.

This clonotype was detected only a few times. J is TRBJ2-3 and V is TRBV5-4; D is uncertain. The germline gives CDR1 SGHNT, CDR2 YYREEE (reference sequence). The CDR3 is 15 amino acids. V lost 4 bases and J 2 bases, leaving 14 bases between the germline ends. DNA for the CDR3: TGTGCCAGCAGCGGAACCCGGCAGGCCACAGATACGCAGTATTTT. Translated: CASSGTRQATDTQYF.

In its sample, this clonotype was seen many times. The chain has TRBV7-9 and TRBJ1-3, with TRBD1 as a possible D gene (6 bases). CDR3 size: 15 residues. V lost 4 bases, J lost 2 bases, and 12 bases lay in between. Germline CDR1 and CDR2: SEHNR and FQNEAQ (reference sequence). CDR3 nucleotide sequence: TGTGCCAGCAGCTCCGCCGGGACACCTGGAAACACCATATATTTT. It translates to CASSSAGTPGNTIYF.

This clonotype has a handful of counts. This chain links TRBV7-2 with TRBJ2-7, with 13 bases fitting TRBD2. Per germline, CDR1 SGHTA and CDR2 FQGNSA. The CDR3 is 17 residues long. The V gene end was trimmed by 1 base and the J gene end by 5 bases; junction bases not matched to a gene: 8. CDR3 sequence reads: CASSLVAGTSGTHEQYF. In DNA form, the CDR3 reads TGTGCCAGCAGCTTAGTTGCCGGGACTAGCGGGACCCACGAGCAGTACTTC.

This clonotype was detected a few times. The gene calls are TRBV9 and TRBJ1-2; TRBD1 matches 7 bases. Germline V lookup: CDR1 SGDLS, CDR2 YYNGEE. The CDR3 loop spans 15 amino acids. After removal of 4 bases from V and 4 bases from J, the junction contained 10 bases not matched to a gene. CDR3 sequence: CASSPRQGGVYGYTF. The DNA for the CDR3 is TGTGCCAGCAGCCCAAGACAGGGAGGGGTCTATGGCTACACCTTC.

The CDR3 loop reads CASSTRLAGAETQYF. Here the CDR3 DNA reads TGTGCCAGCAGCACAAGACTAGCGGGAGCAGAGACCCAGTACTTC. The chain recombines TRBV5-4 with TRBJ2-5, with 12 bases that match TRBD2. The CDR3 spans 15 residues. Trimming at V came to 4 bases and at J to 4 bases, leaving 5 bases not matched to a gene. Germline CDR1 reads SGHNT; CDR2 reads YYREEE (reference sequence).

This clonotype appeared many times. The chain combines TRBV6-1 with TRBJ2-5, with D maybe TRBD2 (6 bases). The V gene lost 5 bases and the J gene lost 5 bases, with 15 bases spanning the gap. The germline gives CDR1 MNHNS, CDR2 SASEGT. The CDR3 contains 14 residues. The CDR3 DNA reads as TGTGCCAGCAGTCCTACTTCGACTAGGGAGACCCAGTACTTC. Its translation is CASSPTSTRETQYF.

The rearrangement uses TRBV12-3 or TRBV12-4 and TRBJ2-5, with a tentative D call TRBD2 (6 bases). With 2 bases removed from V and 1 base from J, the gap between germline ends came to 8 bases. The CDR3 extends over 14 amino acids. CDR3 sequence reads: CASSLRGIQETQYF. The CDR3 nucleotides are TGTGCCAGCAGTTTACGCGGGATCCAAGAGACCCAGTACTTC.

This chain connects TRBV20-1 to TRBJ1-1; no definite D call. The CDR3 covers 13 residues. Trimming shortened V by 5 bases and J by 2 bases, and 12 bases separated the two germline ends. Germline V gene data show CDR1 as DFQATT and CDR2 as SNEGSKA (reference sequence). CDR3 coding DNA: TGCAGTGCTCATATCCCGGGTAACACTGAAGCTTTCTTT. This sequence encodes CSAHIPGNTEAFF.

This clonotype was counted many times. CDR3: CASSDSGLADTQYF. DNA of the CDR3: TGTGCCAGCAGTGACTCAGGACTAGCGGATACGCAGTATTTT. This chain uses TRBV6-4 with TRBJ2-3; 9 bases map to TRBD2. V lost 0 bases to trimming and J lost 6 bases; unmatched junction nucleotides: 1. The germline CDR1 and CDR2 sequences are MRHNA and SNTAGT. This CDR3 has 14 residues.

The chain has TRBV20-1 and TRBJ1-1; 11 bases map to TRBD1. V lost 5 bases, J lost 3 bases, and 8 bases stayed unmatched. CDR3 length: 15 residues. CDR1 and CDR2 from the germline V gene are DFQATT and SNEGSKA (reference sequence). The CDR3 coding sequence is TGCAGTGCTCCGGACAGGGGGCGAGGTGACACTGAAGCTTTCTTT. Its translation is CSAPDRGRGDTEAFF.

This clonotype was seen more than once but under ten times. This chain uses TRBV20-1 with TRBJ2-3, with TRBD2 matching over 10 bases. There are 16 residues in the CDR3. The ends lost 3 bases at V and 4 bases at J; junction bases unmatched: 10. CDR1 and CDR2 from the germline V gene are DFQATT and SNEGSKA (reference sequence). The CDR3 DNA is TGCAGTGCTAGCCCCGGTCTAGCGGGAGACCCAGATACGCAGTATTTT. It yields the protein CSASPGLAGDPDTQYF.

This chain joins TRBV11-2 and TRBJ2-2; D is unclear. The V end was cut by 4 bases, the J end by 0 bases, with 9 bases between. Germline lookup yields CDR1 SGHAT and CDR2 FQNNGV. The CDR3 consists of 15 residues. The CDR3 protein is CASSWPVTNTGELFF. CDR3 DNA: TGTGCCAGCAGCTGGCCCGTAACGAACACCGGGGAGCTGTTTTTT.

The chain is built from TRBV28 and TRBJ2-3; D possibly corresponds to TRBD2 (6 bases). This CDR3 is built from 15 residues. The germline V and J ends were trimmed by 5 bases and 7 bases, with 19 bases remaining between them. Germline values: CDR1 MDHEN, CDR2 SYDVKM. The CDR3 DNA reads TGTGCCAGCAGTGCCGTTGGGAGCGGGCGGAATACGCAGTATTTT. Translation: CASSAVGSGRNTQYF.

The chain links TRBV27 to TRBJ1-1; weak D call: TRBD1 (6 bases). The V end lost 6 bases, the J end lost 6 bases, and 11 bases lay between the germline ends. Germline loops: CDR1 MNHEY, CDR2 SMNVEV (reference sequence). This CDR3 is 12 amino acids long. As DNA, the CDR3 is TGTGCCAGCAGACTCAGGGGCGCTGAAGCTTTCTTT. Encoded protein: CASRLRGAEAFF.

The V call is TRBV28, the J call TRBJ2-5; the match to TRBD2 covers 9 bases. V was clipped by 7 bases and J by 5 bases; unmatched bases: 5. This CDR3 has 13 amino acids. The V gene's germline CDR1 is MDHEN and CDR2 SYDVKM. The DNA for the CDR3 is TGTGCCAGCACTATAGCGGGAGAGGAGACCCAGTACTTC. Its translation is CASTIAGEETQYF.

This rearrangement joins TRBV9 to TRBJ2-3; D remains ambiguous. The CDR3 is made up of 14 amino acids. Deletions cut 0 bases from V and 2 bases from J, with 7 bases between. The germline V gene has CDR1 SGDLS and CDR2 YYNGEE. As DNA, the CDR3 is TGTGCCAGCAGCGTAGAGGGCAACACAGATACGCAGTATTTT. Its protein product is CASSVEGNTDTQYF.

This rearrangement joins TRBV6-6 to TRBJ1-5; D is possibly TRBD1 (6 bases). Looked up from germline, CDR1 is MNHNY and CDR2 is SVGAGI (reference sequence). Trimming took off 6 bases at V and 7 bases at J, with 16 bases between the two ends. The CDR3 length is 14 residues. CDR3: CASSHGQTGQPQHF. CDR3 in DNA: TGTGCCAGCAGCCACGGACAGACGGGACAGCCCCAGCATTTT.

This clonotype was observed many times. This chain uses TRBV5-1 with TRBJ1-1, with 7 bases matching TRBD1. Unmatched junction bases numbered 5, after V lost 3 bases and J lost 3 bases. CDR3 length equals 14 residues. Germline V lookup: CDR1 SGHRS, CDR2 YFSETQ. This CDR3 reads CASSWWDSYTEAFF. The CDR3 DNA follows: TGCGCCAGCAGCTGGTGGGACAGTTACACTGAAGCTTTCTTT.

This clonotype was counted only a few times. The chain recombines TRBV12-3 or TRBV12-4 with TRBJ2-7, with 7 bases aligning to TRBD1. CDR3 length equals 14 residues. With 5 bases clipped from V and 3 bases from J, the junction kept 7 bases outside the gene matches. CDR3 nucleotide sequence: TGTGCCAGCAGTGACAGGACAGGAAGCTACGAGCAGTACTTC. This encodes CASSDRTGSYEQYF.

This clonotype was counted ten times or more. The chain uses TRBV24-1 and TRBJ2-3, with a tentative D call TRBD2 (5 bases). The germline gives CDR1 KGHDR, CDR2 SFDVKD. V gave up 1 base and J gave up 4 bases, with 11 bases separating them. CDR3 length equals 15 residues. CDR3 protein: CATSDFFRGADTQYF. In DNA, the CDR3 is TGTGCCACCAGTGATTTTTTCCGGGGTGCAGATACGCAGTATTTT.

This clonotype was observed many times. The V and J genes are TRBV6-5 and TRBJ1-5; 7 bases are a match to TRBD1. The ends lost 10 bases at V and 4 bases at J; junction bases unmatched: 10. Germline V gives CDR1 MNHEY, CDR2 SVGAGI. The CDR3 contains 14 residues. CDR3 in amino acids: CATGGASRNQPQHF. The DNA for the CDR3 is TGTGCCACAGGGGGGGCAAGTCGGAATCAGCCCCAGCATTTT.